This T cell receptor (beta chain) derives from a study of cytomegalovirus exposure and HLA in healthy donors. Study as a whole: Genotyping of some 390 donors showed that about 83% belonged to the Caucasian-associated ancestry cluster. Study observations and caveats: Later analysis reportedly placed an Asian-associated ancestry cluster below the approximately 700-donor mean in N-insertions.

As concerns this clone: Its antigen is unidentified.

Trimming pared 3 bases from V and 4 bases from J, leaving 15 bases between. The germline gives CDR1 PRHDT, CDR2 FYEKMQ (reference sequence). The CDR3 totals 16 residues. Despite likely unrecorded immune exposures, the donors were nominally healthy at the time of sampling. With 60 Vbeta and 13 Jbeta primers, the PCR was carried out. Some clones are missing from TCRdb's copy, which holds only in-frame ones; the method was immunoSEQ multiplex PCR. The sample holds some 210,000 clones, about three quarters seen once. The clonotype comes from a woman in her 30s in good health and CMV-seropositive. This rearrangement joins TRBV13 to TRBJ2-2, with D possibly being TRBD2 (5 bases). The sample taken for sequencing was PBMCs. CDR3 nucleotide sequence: TGTGCCAGCAGCTTGAGGTTGGCCCGGGGCACCGGGGAGCTGTTTTTT. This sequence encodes CASSLRLARGTGELFF.